Each of the 27 T cell receptor beta chains below was sequenced from the same sample in a study of shared clonotypes between healthy human individuals. Terminally differentiated effector memory CD45RA+ cells were left out of the naive CD8 fraction, which was CD45RO-negative and positively selected for CCR7. Libraries were prepared by immunoSEQ multiplex PCR; TCRdb keeps only in-frame clonotypes and omits some of them. The data show roughly 550,000 clones, around 95% seen once. The sample comprised naive CD8+ T cells sorted from blood. All receptors derive from a woman aged 25 to 39 in good health.

This sequence joins TRBV5-6 and TRBJ2-1, with no clear D. This CDR3 is 13 amino acids long. Germline lookup yields CDR1 SGHDT and CDR2 YYEEEE. Trimming pared 1 base from V and 7 bases from J, leaving 9 bases between. CDR3 coding DNA: TGTGCCAGCAGCTTGTCGGGTGCAAATGAGCAGTTCTTC. Its protein is CASSLSGANEQFF.

The gene calls are TRBV2 and TRBJ2-3; TRBD2 aligns across 9 bases. The CDR3 contains 16 residues. With 4 bases clipped from V and 0 bases from J, the junction kept 5 bases outside the gene matches. Germline lookup yields CDR1 SNHLY and CDR2 FYNNEI. The CDR3 DNA reads as TGTGCCAGCAGTGTGGCTAGCGGGAAAAGCACAGATACGCAGTATTTT. Its translation: CASSVASGKSTDTQYF.

The V gene is TRBV19, the J gene TRBJ1-1, with no clear D. The CDR3 sequence is 14 residues long. Germline V lookup: CDR1 LNHDA, CDR2 SQIVND (reference sequence). V was shortened by 3 bases and J by 1 base, with 9 bases between the two germline ends. CDR3 in amino acids: CASSMITENTEAFF. The CDR3 bases are TGTGCCAGTAGTATGATCACGGAGAACACTGAAGCTTTCTTT.

The rearrangement links TRBV4-1 to TRBJ2-1; 10 bases agree with TRBD2. The germline gives CDR1 MGHRA, CDR2 YSYEKL. This CDR3 has 15 amino acids. V dropped 1 base and J dropped 5; count of bases not matched to a gene: 2. CDR3 in DNA: TGCGCCAGCAGCCAAGTCGGACTAGCGGACAATGAGCAGTTCTTC. It yields the protein CASSQVGLADNEQFF.

The table lists this clone with a count of one. The V call is TRBV7-8, the J call TRBJ1-4; D call uncertain. This CDR3 is 17 amino acids long. V was clipped by 5 bases and J by 0 bases, with 16 bases between them. The V gene's germline CDR1 is SGHVS and CDR2 FQNEAQ. The CDR3 is CASSPGIFRATNEKLFF. The CDR3 coding sequence is TGTGCCAGCAGCCCGGGCATTTTCCGCGCAACTAATGAAAAACTGTTTTTT.

Details on this clone: Distinct nucleotide sequences in the sample also encode this CDR3. The chain couples TRBV6-5 to TRBJ2-7; D remains ambiguous. Germline loops: CDR1 MNHEY, CDR2 SVGAGI. The CDR3 length is 13 residues. Trimming took off 2 bases at V and 3 bases at J, with 8 bases between the two ends. CDR3 sequence (DNA): TGTGCCAGCAGTTACGGGCCCAGCTACGAGCAGTACTTC. It specifies CASSYGPSYEQYF.

The genes are TRBV19 and TRBJ2-1, with a possible D match to TRBD1 (5 bases). With 3 bases removed from V and 8 bases from J, the gap between germline ends came to 17 bases. This CDR3 is 15 amino acids long. Germline CDR1 LNHDA, CDR2 SQIVND (reference sequence). CDR3 sequence: CASSMGQGWIDEQFF. The CDR3 DNA sequence: TGTGCCAGTAGTATGGGGCAGGGCTGGATCGATGAGCAGTTCTTC.

The chain combines TRBV5-1 with TRBJ2-2; 10 nucleotides match TRBD1. Germline V gene sequence: CDR1 SGHRS, CDR2 YFSETQ. The trim removed 4 bases at V and 5 bases at J, leaving 11 bases unmatched. The CDR3 has 17 residues. The CDR3 region has the DNA TGCGCCAGCAGCCCCGGACGACAGGGGGCAGGGACCGGGGAGCTGTTTTTT. Translating gives CASSPGRQGAGTGELFF. The complete variable domain, with remaining parts taken from reference TRBV5-1 and TRBJ2-2, reads KAGVTQTPRYLIKTRGQQVTLSCSPISGHRSVSWYQQTPGQGLQFLFEYFSETQRNKGNFPGRFSGRQFSNSRSEMNVSTLELGDSALYLCASSPGRQGAGTGELFFGEGSRLTVL.

The chain couples TRBV27 to TRBJ1-1; no firm D call. This CDR3 comprises 14 residues. Trimming pared 5 bases from V and 5 bases from J, leaving 15 bases between. Germline values: CDR1 MNHEY, CDR2 SMNVEV (reference sequence). CDR3 amino acids: CASSPQWPRTEAFF. The CDR3 DNA is TGTGCCAGCAGTCCACAGTGGCCGAGGACTGAAGCTTTCTTT.

This sequence joins TRBV6-1 and TRBJ2-1, with D perhaps matching TRBD2 (5 bases). Germline lookup yields CDR1 MNHNS and CDR2 SASEGT. The V end lost 3 bases, the J end lost 0 bases, and 12 bases lay between the germline ends. This CDR3 has 16 residues. The CDR3 DNA reads TGTGCCAGCAGTGACCAACCTGGGAGCTCCTACAATGAGCAGTTCTTC. Residues: CASSDQPGSSYNEQFF.

V usage is TRBV5-8 and J usage is TRBJ2-1; 7 nucleotides align to TRBD1. V lost 4 bases and J lost 2; bases outside the gene matches: 15. From germline, CDR1 is SGHTS and CDR2 YDEGEE. The CDR3 has 18 amino acids. CDR3 nucleotides: TGTGCCAGCAGCCTAATAGTAGCACAGGGGACCCCCTACAATGAGCAGTTCTTC. Its translation: CASSLIVAQGTPYNEQFF.

This clone was seen once. The chain employs TRBV2 and TRBJ2-7, with 7 bases lining up with TRBD2. Trimming removed 6 bases from V and 3 bases from J; junction bases left unmatched: 11. Germline CDR1 reads SNHLY; CDR2 reads FYNNEI. The CDR3 totals 15 residues. DNA for the CDR3: TGTGCCAGCAGGTCCGCTAGCGGCCTGATCTACGAGCAGTACTTC. Translated: CASRSASGLIYEQYF.

The CDR3 spells CASSSSGESNQPQHF. DNA of the CDR3: TGTGCCAGCAGCTCTTCAGGGGAGAGCAATCAGCCCCAGCATTTT. The chain recombines TRBV5-5 with TRBJ1-5; D may be TRBD1 (6 bases). The CDR3 runs 15 residues. Per the germline V gene, CDR1 is SGHKS and CDR2 is YYEKEE (reference sequence). The V end lost 3 bases, the J end lost 1 base, and 11 bases lay between the germline ends.

The V gene is TRBV6-5, the J gene TRBJ1-4, with 12 bases matching TRBD1. Germline CDR1 reads MNHEY; CDR2 reads SVGAGI. Trimming at V came to 4 bases and at J to 3 bases, leaving 3 bases not matched to a gene. This CDR3 has 16 residues. The chain's CDR3 is CASSWDRGQANEKLFF. The CDR3 DNA is TGTGCCAGCAGTTGGGACAGGGGGCAGGCTAATGAAAAACTGTTTTTT.

The chain joins TRBV19 to TRBJ1-1; TRBD1 is a possible D gene (5 bases). With 2 bases removed from V and 3 bases from J, the gap between germline ends came to 10 bases. Germline loops: CDR1 LNHDA, CDR2 SQIVND (reference sequence). The CDR3 sequence is 14 residues long. The CDR3 bases are TGTGCCAGTAGTATATGGTCGGGGGACACTGAAGCTTTCTTT. As protein: CASSIWSGDTEAFF. The whole variable domain, remainder taken from reference TRBV19 and TRBJ1-1, is DGGITQSPKYLFRKEGQNVTLSCEQNLNHDAMYWYRQDPGQGLRLIYYSQIVNDFQKGDIAEGYSVSREKKESFPLTVTSAQKNPTAFYLCASSIWSGDTEAFFGQGTRLTVV.

In nucleotides, the CDR3 is TGCAGCGTGTACAGGGACAATGAGCAGTTCTTC. It specifies CSVYRDNEQFF. This rearrangement joins TRBV29-1 to TRBJ2-1, with D possibly TRBD1 on 6 matching bases. The CDR3 has 11 amino acids. Germline lookup yields CDR1 SQVTM and CDR2 ANQGSEA. V lost 6 bases to trimming and J lost 5 bases, with 8 bases between them.

V and J are TRBV7-2 and TRBJ2-7; 11 positions match TRBD2. CDR3 length: 15 amino acids. J lost 6 bases, V lost 5 bases, and 9 bases had no gene match. Germline V gives CDR1 SGHTA, CDR2 FQGNSA. The CDR3 nucleotides read TGTGCCAGCAGCCTCACTAGCGGGAGAGGCGCCGAGCAGTACTTC. Amino acids: CASSLTSGRGAEQYF.

The chain combines TRBV13 with TRBJ1-4, with 10 bases lining up with TRBD1. The CDR3 covers 14 residues. Germline CDR1 PRHDT, CDR2 FYEKMQ (reference sequence). The V gene end was trimmed by 3 bases and the J gene end by 11 bases; junction bases not matched to a gene: 6. The CDR3 nucleotides are TGTGCCAGCAGCTTGACAGGGGGCGCGGGTAAACTGTTTTTT. This sequence encodes CASSLTGGAGKLFF.

This chain links TRBV2 with TRBJ2-7; TRBD2 agrees at 11 bases. Trimming removed 6 bases from V and 0 bases from J; junction bases left unmatched: 4. The CDR3 contains 15 residues. Germline V gene lookup returns CDR1 SNHLY and CDR2 FYNNEI. The CDR3 region is CASRPSGRSSYEQYF. DNA for the CDR3: TGTGCCAGCAGGCCTAGCGGGAGGAGCTCCTACGAGCAGTACTTC.

The V gene is TRBV27, the J gene TRBJ2-7; 12 bases map to TRBD2. Losses at the gene ends were 4 bases for V and 2 bases for J; bases not matched to a gene: 9. Germline V gene sequence: CDR1 MNHEY, CDR2 SMNVEV (reference sequence). The CDR3 loop spans 17 amino acids. CDR3: CASSSLTLAGGTYEQYF. The CDR3 DNA sequence: TGTGCCAGCAGTTCGCTGACGCTAGCGGGAGGGACCTACGAGCAGTACTTC.

The rearrangement uses TRBV10-1 and TRBJ2-3, with a possible D match to TRBD2 (7 bases). Germline-derived CDR1 and CDR2 are WNHNN and SYGVQD (reference sequence). This CDR3 is 16 amino acids long. Trimming removed 4 bases from V and 2 bases from J, with 16 bases in between. The CDR3 bases are TGCGCCAGCAGTGGGGTCGAGGCGGGGGCCACAGATACGCAGTATTTT. As protein: CASSGVEAGATDTQYF.

This chain links TRBV28 with TRBJ2-1; TRBD2 aligns across 8 bases. The CDR3 totals 16 residues. V lost 4 bases and J lost 0; bases outside the gene matches: 5. The germline V gene encodes CDR1 MDHEN and CDR2 SYDVKM. The CDR3 DNA reads as TGTGCCAGCAGTTCACAGCGGGAGCTCTCCTACAATGAGCAGTTCTTC. It encodes CASSSQRELSYNEQFF.

The chain is built from TRBV2 and TRBJ1-1; no clear D. The CDR3 runs 13 residues. Trimming pared 1 base from V and 7 bases from J, leaving 10 bases between. Germline-derived CDR1 and CDR2 are SNHLY and FYNNEI. CDR3 sequence: CASSEGGSHEAFF. The CDR3 nucleotides read TGTGCCAGCAGTGAAGGGGGAAGCCATGAAGCTTTCTTT.

The chain joins TRBV19 to TRBJ1-5, with 10 positions matching TRBD1. This CDR3 is built from 17 residues. Germline CDR1 is LNHDA and CDR2 is SQIVND (reference sequence). V lost 7 bases, J lost 0 bases, and 9 bases stayed unmatched. In DNA form, the CDR3 reads TGTGCCAGTACCCCGGGACAGGGGAAATATAGCAATCAGCCCCAGCATTTT. Its translation: CASTPGQGKYSNQPQHF.

This clone was picked up one time. The rearrangement uses TRBV28 and TRBJ2-7; 10 positions agree with TRBD2. CDR3 size: 15 residues. Germline V gene lookup returns CDR1 MDHEN and CDR2 SYDVKM. The V and J ends lost 5 bases and 5 bases, in that order; junction bases with no gene match: 9. CDR3 DNA sequence: TGTGCCAGCAGTCTCGAGCGGGAGGGCCTCGACGAGCAGTACTTC. It yields the protein CASSLEREGLDEQYF.

The chain employs TRBV13 and TRBJ2-1; a possible D gene is TRBD2 (5 bases). Germline assignment: CDR1 PRHDT and CDR2 FYEKMQ (reference sequence). V was cut by 4 bases and J by 6 bases, with 10 bases left in between. The CDR3 has 13 residues. DNA for the CDR3: TGTGCCAGCAGCTCAAATGGAGGCAATGAGCAGTTCTTC. Translated: CASSSNGGNEQFF.

The sample holds one count of this clone. This chain connects TRBV10-3 to TRBJ1-2; TRBD1 matches at 7 bases. In germline, CDR1 is ENHRY, CDR2 SYGVKD. V shed 3 bases and J 4 bases; nucleotides not matched to a gene: 2. This CDR3 contains 13 residues. CDR3 amino acids: CAISETGAYGYTF. The CDR3 DNA reads as TGTGCCATCAGTGAAACAGGGGCCTATGGCTACACCTTC.